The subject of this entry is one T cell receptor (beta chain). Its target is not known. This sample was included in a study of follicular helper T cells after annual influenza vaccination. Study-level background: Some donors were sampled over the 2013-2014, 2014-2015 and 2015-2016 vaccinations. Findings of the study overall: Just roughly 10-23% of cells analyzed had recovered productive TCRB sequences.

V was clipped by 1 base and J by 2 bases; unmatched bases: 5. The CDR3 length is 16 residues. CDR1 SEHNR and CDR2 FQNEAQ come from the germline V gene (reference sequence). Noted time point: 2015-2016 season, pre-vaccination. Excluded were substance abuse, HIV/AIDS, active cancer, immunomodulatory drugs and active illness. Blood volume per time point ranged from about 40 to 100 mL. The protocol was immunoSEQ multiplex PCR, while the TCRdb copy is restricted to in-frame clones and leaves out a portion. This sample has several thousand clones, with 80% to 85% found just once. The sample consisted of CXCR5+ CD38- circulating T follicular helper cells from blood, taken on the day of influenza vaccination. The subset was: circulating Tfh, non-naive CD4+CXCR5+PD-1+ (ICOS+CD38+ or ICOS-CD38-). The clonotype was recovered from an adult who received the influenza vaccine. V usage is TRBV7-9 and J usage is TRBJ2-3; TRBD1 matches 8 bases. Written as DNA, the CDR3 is TGTGCCAGCAGCTTAGACGGGACAGGCCCCACAGATACGCAGTATTTT. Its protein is CASSLDGTGPTDTQYF.